This TCR beta chain was sequenced in a study of blood T cells in healthy people across ages. Broader study findings: The unsorted PBMCs prevented any conclusive comparison of naive versus antigen-experienced cells.

A minimum of 7 million PBMCs was isolated per sample. For the second PCR, which ran for roughly 7 to 11 cycles, a sample-barcoded 5' primer and a J-beta primer mix were used. A template-switch adaptor that had 12 random nucleotides put a tag on each cDNA molecule. A minimum of 3 million CDR3-containing paired-end reads was obtained for each sample. TCRdb recomputed calls from the 5' RACE reads with MiXCR, one row per CDR3 protein. The data hold approximately 810,000 distinct CDR3 sequences, with around 36% observed a single time. Comments on this clonotype: The antigen remains undetermined.

This TCR was recovered from a man aged 18 to 29 in good health. Sequencing used blood.

The CDR3 sequence: CASSVGQGARDTGELFF. Written as DNA, the CDR3 is TGTGCCAGCAGTGTGGGACAGGGGGCGAGGGACACCGGGGAGCTGTTTTTT. V usage is TRBV12-3 or TRBV12-4 and J usage is TRBJ2-2; TRBD1 matches 12 bases. The CDR3 length is 17 residues. The junction had 7 bases not matched to a gene; V was cut back by 5 bases and J by 3 bases.